This passage covers 17 T cell receptor beta chains from one sample sequenced in a study of PD-1 blockade in classical Hodgkin lymphoma (dated by TCRdb to the early 2020s). Receptor amplification or capture employed the immunoSEQ multiplex PCR assay. The clones in this table, taken by TCRdb from immuneACCESS, are in-frame only. Not every clone is retained; where verified, under half of the shortfall comes from an unresolved V gene, and the cause of the rest is unknown. The sample table contains about 28,000 clones; only one count was recorded for less than 85% of them. The ten largest account for around 0.62% of the sample. The time point label for this specimen denotes: cycle 4 day 1 (C4D1), after less than seven weeks of nivolumab. All trial patients had relapsed after autologous stem cell transplantation, with cohorts A, B and C differing in prior brentuximab vedotin exposure. A Miltenyi CD4+ T cell isolation kit was used for magnetic negative selection to purify CD4+ T cells from thawed PBMCs.

Sequencing was performed on CD4+ T cells from blood, taken before the fourth cycle of nivolumab. The source of these receptors is a human donor with classical Hodgkin lymphoma.

The CDR3 loop reads CASSLAGGPGEQYF. Here the CDR3 DNA reads TGTGCCAGCTCCCTGGCGGGAGGGCCAGGGGAGCAGTACTTC. The chain has TRBV18 and TRBJ2-7, with 9 bases that match TRBD2. V lost 6 bases, J lost 7 bases, and 10 bases stayed unmatched. This CDR3 comprises 14 residues. Germline CDR1 KGHSH, CDR2 LQKENI.

The J gene is TRBJ2-5, the V gene TRBV7-2; TRBD2 might be the D (6 bases). The CDR3 extends over 14 amino acids. Trimming shortened V by 1 base and J by 1 base, and 7 bases separated the two germline ends. CDR1 and CDR2 (germline): SGHTA, FQGNSA. Here the CDR3 DNA reads TGTGCCAGCAGCTTAGTGCGGGGCCAAGAGACCCAGTACTTC. Amino acids: CASSLVRGQETQYF.

This clone has just a few counts. This sequence joins TRBV11-3 and TRBJ2-3; 14 positions agree with TRBD2. The CDR3 consists of 16 residues. Germline V gives CDR1 SGHNT, CDR2 YENEEA. With 5 bases clipped from V and 3 bases from J, the junction kept 4 bases outside the gene matches. Here the CDR3 DNA reads TGTGCCAGCAGCACGGGACTAGCGGGAGTAACAGATACGCAGTATTTT. It yields the protein CASSTGLAGVTDTQYF.

The gene calls are TRBV19 and TRBJ2-7; 7 positions agree with TRBD2. Germline assignment: CDR1 LNHDA and CDR2 SQIVND (reference sequence). Trimming cost V 6 bases and J 2 bases; bases outside gene matches: 7. The CDR3 length is 14 residues. The CDR3 reads CASRTPGRTYEQYF. The DNA for the CDR3 is TGTGCCAGTAGAACCCCCGGGAGGACCTACGAGCAGTACTTC.

Of note for this clone: An end of the junction differs from the germline gene, which may be a read error. The rearrangement joins TRBV7-7 to TRBJ2-2; D tentatively reads TRBD1 or TRBD2 (5 bases each). The CDR3 is 14 residues long. Germline V gives CDR1 SSHAT, CDR2 FNYEAQ (reference sequence). CDR3 sequence (DNA): TGTGCTAGCAGCTTACTGGGGACCGGCGGGGAGCTGTTTTTT. Its protein is CASSLLGTGGELFF.

The chain couples TRBV5-1 to TRBJ2-3; D remains ambiguous. The CDR3 totals 14 residues. V was clipped by 4 bases and J by 3 bases, with 12 bases between them. Per germline, CDR1 SGHRS and CDR2 YFSETQ. The CDR3 DNA follows: TGCGCCAGCAGCCGAGGTCCGACAACAGATACGCAGTATTTT. Translated, it gives CASSRGPTTDTQYF.

The chain has TRBV2 and TRBJ1-2, with unresolved D. Germline V gene sequence: CDR1 SNHLY, CDR2 FYNNEI. Trimming took off 6 bases at V and 2 bases at J, with 13 bases between the two ends. The CDR3 totals 14 residues. The CDR3 nucleotides read TGTGCCAGCAGAATAGGAGGCGGGAACTATGGCTACACCTTC. Translating gives CASRIGGGNYGYTF.

This clone was seen more than once but under ten times. The chain has TRBV4-2 and TRBJ1-1; D gene uncertain. Germline-derived CDR1 and CDR2 are LGHNA and YNFKEQ. Trimming cost V 3 bases and J 0 bases, with 14 bases left between them. This CDR3 has 16 residues. The CDR3: CASSHGKAPMNTEAFF. CDR3 nucleotide sequence: TGTGCCAGCAGCCATGGCAAGGCCCCCATGAACACTGAAGCTTTCTTT.

The chain combines TRBV12-5 with TRBJ1-4; D is uncertain. Trimming stripped 1 base from V and 6 bases from J, with 6 bases between. Germline CDR1 is LGHNT and CDR2 is FRNRAP. The CDR3 runs to 13 residues. The CDR3 is CASGLAFYEKLFF. The CDR3 nucleotides are TGTGCTAGTGGTTTGGCGTTCTATGAAAAACTGTTTTTT. The full variable domain, its missing parts supplied by reference TRBV12-5 and TRBJ1-4, is DARVTQTPRHKVTEMGQEVTMRCQPILGHNTVFWYRQTMMQGLELLAYFRNRAPLDDSGMPKDRFSAEMPDATLATLKIQPSEPRDSAVYFCASGLAFYEKLFFGSGTQLSVL.

The chain couples TRBV7-8 to TRBJ2-1; D may be TRBD1 or TRBD2 (5 bases each). CDR1 and CDR2 from the germline V gene are SGHVS and FQNEAQ. The CDR3 is 12 amino acids. V was shortened by 4 bases and J by 8 bases, with 9 bases between the two germline ends. The CDR3 nucleotides read TGTGCCAGCAGCTCGTGGGGGTATGAGCAGTTCTTC. Protein sequence: CASSSWGYEQFF.

The rearrangement uses TRBV7-9 and TRBJ2-7; the match to TRBD2 covers 7 bases. Per germline, CDR1 SEHNR and CDR2 FQNEAQ (reference sequence). The CDR3 has 16 amino acids. V lost 0 bases to trimming and J lost 3 bases; unmatched junction nucleotides: 8. The CDR3: CASSLAGQGGFYEQYF. CDR3 nucleotide sequence: TGTGCCAGCAGCTTAGCGGGGCAGGGAGGGTTCTACGAGCAGTACTTC.

The chain couples TRBV7-9 to TRBJ1-6; maybe TRBD1 (5 bases). The CDR3 runs to 13 residues. In germline, CDR1 is SEHNR, CDR2 FQNEAQ (reference sequence). V lost 5 bases, J lost 6 bases, and 8 bases lay in between. This chain's CDR3 is CASSGDLNSPLHF. In DNA form, the CDR3 reads TGTGCCAGCAGCGGGGACCTTAATTCACCCCTCCACTTT. Full variable domain (outside the CDR3, taken from reference TRBV7-9 and TRBJ1-6): DTGVSQNPRHKITKRGQNVTFRCDPISEHNRLYWYRQTLGQGPEFLTYFQNEAQLEKSRLLSDRFSAERPKGSFSTLEIQRTEQGDSAMYLCASSGDLNSPLHFGNGTRLTVT.

V is TRBV7-3 and J is TRBJ2-2; weak D call: TRBD1 (6 bases). The CDR3 is 14 amino acids. Per the germline V gene, CDR1 is SGHTA and CDR2 is FQGTGA. With 7 bases removed from V and 4 bases from J, the gap between germline ends came to 13 bases. This CDR3 is CASTGQSSTGELFF. In DNA, the CDR3 is TGTGCCAGCACAGGACAGAGCTCCACCGGGGAGCTGTTTTTT.

In this sample, this clone turned up once. This sequence joins TRBV5-1 and TRBJ2-7, with 7 bases identical to TRBD1. V lost 0 bases to trimming and J lost 3 bases; unmatched junction nucleotides: 9. The CDR3 loop spans 16 amino acids. Per germline, CDR1 SGHRS and CDR2 YFSETQ. DNA of the CDR3: TGCGCCAGCAGCTTGGTCAAACGACAGGGAATCTACGAGCAGTACTTC. It is translated as CASSLVKRQGIYEQYF.

This chain joins TRBV7-2 and TRBJ2-7, with TRBD2 matching 8 bases. Germline values: CDR1 SGHTA, CDR2 FQGNSA. The V gene end was trimmed by 5 bases and the J gene end by 0 bases; junction bases not matched to a gene: 6. The CDR3 totals 15 residues. CDR3 protein: CASSGGGTSSYEQYF. As DNA, the CDR3 is TGTGCCAGCAGCGGGGGTGGGACTAGCTCCTACGAGCAGTACTTC. The variable domain in full, with the rest retrieved from reference TRBV7-2 and TRBJ2-7, is GAGVSQSPSNKVTEKGKDVELRCDPISGHTALYWYRQSLGQGLEFLIYFQGNSAPDKSGLPSDRFSAERTGGSVSTLTIQRTQQEDSAVYLCASSGGGTSSYEQYFGPGTRLTVT.

This chain uses TRBV6-4 with TRBJ2-4; D gene ambiguous. This CDR3 is built from 16 residues. Per the germline V gene, CDR1 is MRHNA and CDR2 is SNTAGT. V lost 0 bases, J lost 0 bases, and 9 bases lay in between. This CDR3 is CASSDSGYLAKNIQYF. The CDR3 nucleotides are TGTGCCAGCAGTGACTCAGGCTATTTAGCCAAAAACATTCAGTACTTC.

This clone has only a few counts. This rearrangement joins TRBV11-2 to TRBJ2-5; TRBD2 matches 9 bases. The CDR3 loop spans 15 amino acids. Per germline, CDR1 SGHAT and CDR2 FQNNGV. After removal of 2 bases from V and 2 bases from J, the junction contained 3 bases not matched to a gene. CDR3 coding DNA: TGTGCCAGCAGCTTAAGCGGGGGGAGACAAGAGACCCAGTACTTC. Protein sequence: CASSLSGGRQETQYF.